The 20 T cell receptor beta chains below all came from one sample that was sequenced in a study of blood T cell repertoires in COVID-19. Here immunoSEQ multiplex PCR was the method, and the copy in TCRdb shows in-frame clones only, minus some. The sample has about 110,000 clones; about 85% are singletons. The specimen was peripheral blood. The receptors here all came from a human donor in a cohort sampled during active COVID-19.

Note on this clone: An end of the junction does not agree with germline; a read error may underlie this. This rearrangement joins TRBV7-9 to TRBJ1-1; D is possibly TRBD1 (6 bases). The CDR3 runs to 14 residues. Germline V gene sequence: CDR1 SEHNR, CDR2 FQNEAQ (reference sequence). CDR3 sequence reads: CASSAKGSGGGGGF. The DNA of the CDR3 is TGTGCCAGCAGCGCCAAGGGATCGGGGGGCGGAGGAGGCTTT.

This sequence joins TRBV15 and TRBJ2-1, with 12 bases matching TRBD2. CDR1 and CDR2 (germline): LNHNV, YYDKDF (reference sequence). J lost 12 bases, V lost 0 bases, and 3 bases had no gene match. There are 14 residues in the CDR3. CDR3 protein: CATSRDRLAGAQFF. The CDR3 DNA sequence: TGTGCCACCAGCAGAGACCGACTAGCGGGGGCGCAGTTCTTC.

The chain carries TRBV3-1 (or the pseudogene TRBV3-2) and TRBJ1-5, with D perhaps TRBD1 (5 bases). This CDR3 region has 14 residues. Germline CDR1 and CDR2: LGHDT and YNNKEL (reference sequence). V shed 0 bases and J shed 6 bases, with 9 bases lying between them. The CDR3 bases are TGTGCCAGCAGCCAAGACAGGGTCGGTCAGCCCCAGCATTTT. Residues: CASSQDRVGQPQHF.

The CDR3 DNA is TGTGCCTGGAGCCCGGGGGTCAATGAGCAGTTCTTC. Translation: CAWSPGVNEQFF. The rearrangement joins TRBV30 to TRBJ2-1; tentatively, D is TRBD2 (6 bases). The CDR3 consists of 12 residues. CDR1 and CDR2 (germline): GTSNPN, SVGIG (reference sequence). V gave up 3 bases and J gave up 6 bases, with 9 bases separating them.

The V and J genes are TRBV5-4 and TRBJ2-1, with D possibly TRBD1 on 5 matching bases. Germline-derived CDR1 and CDR2 are SGHNT and YYREEE (reference sequence). Trimming pared 3 bases from V and 0 bases from J, leaving 16 bases between. The CDR3 runs to 17 residues. The CDR3 reads CASSSRQTASSYNEQFF. The CDR3 coding sequence is TGTGCCAGCAGCTCTAGACAGACTGCCAGCTCCTACAATGAGCAGTTCTTC.

The chain carries TRBV30 and TRBJ1-6; 11 nucleotides align to TRBD1. The germline gives CDR1 GTSNPN, CDR2 SVGIG (reference sequence). V was pared by 5 bases and J by 7 bases, with 4 bases of the junction left unmatched. This CDR3 is 14 amino acids long. The CDR3 nucleotides read TGTGCCTGGGTCGGGACAGGGGGAAATTCACCCCTCCACTTT. It is translated as CAWVGTGGNSPLHF. Together with reference TRBV30 and TRBJ1-6, the CDR3 gives the full variable domain: SQTIHQWPATLVQPVGSPLSLECTVEGTSNPNLYWYRQAAGRGLQLLFYSVGIGQISSEVPQNLSASRPQDRQFILSSKKLLLSDSGFYLCAWVGTGGNSPLHFGNGTRLTVT.

This sequence joins TRBV7-7 and TRBJ1-3; 9 bases fit TRBD1. CDR1 and CDR2 from the germline V gene are SSHAT and FNYEAQ (reference sequence). V shed 0 bases, J shed 3 bases, and the junction held 12 bases outside the gene matches. CDR3 length: 19 amino acids. CDR3 DNA: TGTGCCAGCAGCTTAGCCCGACAGGGGGGACTCCTCTTTGGAAACACCATATATTTT. It codes for CASSLARQGGLLFGNTIYF.

The rearrangement links TRBV24-1 to TRBJ2-1; TRBD1 might be the D (6 bases). Trimming left V 3 bases short and J 0 bases short, with 14 bases between. The germline CDR1 and CDR2 sequences are KGHDR and SFDVKD. This CDR3 spans 17 amino acids. CDR3 amino acids: CATSDDIGQTSYNEQFF. The CDR3 DNA follows: TGTGCCACCAGTGATGACATAGGACAGACCTCCTACAATGAGCAGTTCTTC.

With regard to this clone: Its ends do not fully match the called genes, so a read error is possible. The chain has TRBV2 and TRBJ1-5; no firm D call. Germline V gene sequence: CDR1 SNHLY, CDR2 FYNNEI. The CDR3 extends over 17 amino acids. CDR3 protein: CASSVFGESFSSQPQHF. For the CDR3, the DNA is TGTGCCAGCAGTGTGTTCGGGGAATCTTTTAGCAGTCAGCCCCAGCATTTT.

The genes are TRBV2 and TRBJ2-1; 9 bases line up with TRBD2. J gave up 7 bases and V 7 bases, and 8 bases lay outside the gene matches. The CDR3 is 14 amino acids. Per germline, CDR1 SNHLY and CDR2 FYNNEI. The CDR3 DNA sequence: TGTGCCAGCAAACCGGGACTAGCCACTAATGAGCAGTTCTTC. It codes for CASKPGLATNEQFF.

The chain recombines TRBV10-3 with TRBJ2-3, with 10 bases that match TRBD2. The CDR3 has 18 amino acids. The trim removed 0 bases at V and 2 bases at J, leaving 8 bases unmatched. Germline loops: CDR1 ENHRY, CDR2 SYGVKD. Here the CDR3 reads CAISESTASGGNTDTQYF. The CDR3 DNA follows: TGTGCCATCAGTGAGTCGACGGCTAGCGGGGGAAACACAGATACGCAGTATTTT.

The J gene is TRBJ1-1, the V gene TRBV9; no reliable D call. The germline gives CDR1 SGDLS, CDR2 YYNGEE. The germline V and J ends were trimmed by 4 bases and 1 base, with 11 bases remaining between them. There are 14 residues in the CDR3. As DNA, the CDR3 is TGTGCCAGCAGCTCCAGACTATCGAACACTGAAGCTTTCTTT. Translation: CASSSRLSNTEAFF.

V gene TRBV7-9 combines with J gene TRBJ1-1; no definite D call. The V end lost 3 bases, the J end lost 0 bases, and 8 bases lay between the germline ends. The CDR3 sequence is 14 residues long. Per germline, CDR1 SEHNR and CDR2 FQNEAQ (reference sequence). CDR3 sequence reads: CASSFEGMNTEAFF. For the CDR3, the DNA is TGTGCCAGCAGCTTCGAGGGCATGAACACTGAAGCTTTCTTT. Filled out from reference TRBV7-9 and TRBJ1-1, the complete variable domain reads DTGVSQNPRHKITKRGQNVTFRCDPISEHNRLYWYRQTLGQGPEFLTYFQNEAQLEKSRLLSDRFSAERPKGSFSTLEIQRTEQGDSAMYLCASSFEGMNTEAFFGQGTRLTVV.

By its share, this clone is medium-sized. The V gene is TRBV4-1, the J gene TRBJ2-1, with D tentatively TRBD2 (7 bases). Trimming left V 4 bases short and J 5 bases short, with 12 bases between. This CDR3 is 14 amino acids long. CDR1 is MGHRA and CDR2 is YSYEKL in the germline V gene. The CDR3 loop reads CASSPYGGHNEQFF. The CDR3 DNA reads as TGCGCCAGCAGCCCGTACGGGGGGCACAATGAGCAGTTCTTC.

The chain uses TRBV28 and TRBJ1-4; D may be TRBD1 (5 bases). V lost 5 bases and J 5 bases, leaving 15 bases between the germline ends. The CDR3 spans 15 residues. CDR1 and CDR2 from the germline V gene are MDHEN and SYDVKM. CDR3 protein: CASSPSGLKNEKLFF. CDR3 nucleotides: TGTGCCAGCAGTCCCTCGGGACTCAAGAATGAAAAACTGTTTTTT. Full variable domain (remainder filled in from reference TRBV28 and TRBJ1-4): DVKVTQSSRYLVKRTGEKVFLECVQDMDHENMFWYRQDPGLGLRLIYFSYDVKMKEKGDIPEGYSVSREKKERFSLILESASTNQTSMYLCASSPSGLKNEKLFFGSGTQLSVL.

This sequence joins TRBV7-2 and TRBJ2-7, with 9 bases fitting TRBD2. V trimming: 0 bases; J trimming: 6 bases; junction bases outside the gene matches: 6. The germline gives CDR1 SGHTA, CDR2 FQGNSA. The CDR3 has 15 amino acids. This CDR3 is CASSLATLAGTEQYF. In DNA form, the CDR3 reads TGTGCCAGCAGCTTAGCCACCCTAGCGGGGACCGAGCAGTACTTC.

The V and J genes are TRBV24-1 and TRBJ1-2; tentative D call: TRBD1 (5 bases). CDR3 length: 14 residues. The germline gives CDR1 KGHDR, CDR2 SFDVKD. V dropped 3 bases and J dropped 8 bases, with 15 bases sitting between them. CDR3 DNA sequence: TGTGCCACCAGTGATGGCAGGGTTTCGGGCGGCTACACCTTC. It translates to CATSDGRVSGGYTF.

This chain uses TRBV27 with TRBJ1-1; 7 positions agree with TRBD1. Losses at the gene ends were 7 bases for V and 5 bases for J; bases not matched to a gene: 4. Germline V gives CDR1 MNHEY, CDR2 SMNVEV (reference sequence). The CDR3 totals 12 residues. Here the CDR3 reads CASKTGRTEAFF. The CDR3 DNA reads as TGTGCCAGCAAGACAGGGCGTACTGAAGCTTTCTTT.

The CDR3 spells CASSPRTGNYGYTF. The CDR3 nucleotides read TGTGCCAGCAGCCCCAGGACAGGAAACTATGGCTACACCTTC. The chain joins TRBV9 to TRBJ1-2; 7 bases agree with TRBD1. CDR3 length: 14 residues. Looked up from germline, CDR1 is SGDLS and CDR2 is YYNGEE. V lost 4 bases to trimming and J lost 2 bases; unmatched junction nucleotides: 5.

The chain combines TRBV30 with TRBJ1-1, with 7 bases fitting TRBD1. Germline-derived CDR1 and CDR2 are GTSNPN and SVGIG (reference sequence). Trimming removed 5 bases from V and 0 bases from J; junction bases left unmatched: 3. This CDR3 region has 13 residues. CDR3 bases: TGTGCCTGGGGGGGACAGTTGAACACTGAAGCTTTCTTT. As protein: CAWGGQLNTEAFF.